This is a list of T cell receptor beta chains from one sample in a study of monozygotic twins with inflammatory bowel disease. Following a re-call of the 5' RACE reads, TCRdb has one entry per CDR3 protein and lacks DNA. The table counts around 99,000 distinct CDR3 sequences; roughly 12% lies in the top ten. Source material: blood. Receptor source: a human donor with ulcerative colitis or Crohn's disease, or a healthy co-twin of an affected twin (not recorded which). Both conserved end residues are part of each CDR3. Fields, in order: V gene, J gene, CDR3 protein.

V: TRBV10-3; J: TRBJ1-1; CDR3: CAISDGQTGIYTEAFF
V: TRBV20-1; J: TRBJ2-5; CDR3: CSARGEGGETQYF
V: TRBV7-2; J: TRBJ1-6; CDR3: CASSLLAGTGDSPLHF
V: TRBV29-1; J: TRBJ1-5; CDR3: CSVEDGNQPQHF
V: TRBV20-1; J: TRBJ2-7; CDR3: CSARATTGLEEQYF
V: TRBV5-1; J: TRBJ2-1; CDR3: CASTHRSGSGGNEQFF
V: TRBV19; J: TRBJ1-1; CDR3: CASSITRGNTEAFF
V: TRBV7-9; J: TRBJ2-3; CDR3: CASSLGVSVTSTDTQYF
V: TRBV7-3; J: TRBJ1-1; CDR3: CASSSQGAISEAFF
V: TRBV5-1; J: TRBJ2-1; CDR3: CASSLSSGSNEQFF
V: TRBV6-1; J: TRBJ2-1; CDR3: CASSEVPAGGYNEQFF
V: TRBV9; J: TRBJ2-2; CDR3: CASSTGTAGPGELFF
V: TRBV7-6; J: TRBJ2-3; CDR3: CASGLGPTALDTQYF
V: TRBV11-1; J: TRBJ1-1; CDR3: CASSSPRTGWENTEAFF
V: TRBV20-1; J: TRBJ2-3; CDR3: CSARDRSGRLSTDTQYF
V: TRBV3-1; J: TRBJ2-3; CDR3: CASRTSSTDTQYF
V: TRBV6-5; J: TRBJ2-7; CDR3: CASSSTTGGYEQYF
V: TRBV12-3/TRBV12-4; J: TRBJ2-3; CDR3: CAGSPQGFDTQYF
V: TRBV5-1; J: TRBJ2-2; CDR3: CASSSPRGLGRTGELFF
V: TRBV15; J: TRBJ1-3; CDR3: CATSSGNTIYF
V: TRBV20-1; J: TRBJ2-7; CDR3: CSAPGTGKYEQYF
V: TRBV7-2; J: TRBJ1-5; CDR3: CASSLYTGERQPQHF
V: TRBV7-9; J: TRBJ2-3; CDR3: CASSPSDRPDTQYF
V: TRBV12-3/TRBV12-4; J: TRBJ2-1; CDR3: CASTLGLSLRNEQFF
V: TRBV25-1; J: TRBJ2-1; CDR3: CASSELRGADPGHEQFF
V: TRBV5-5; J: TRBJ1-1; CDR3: CASSLDLNNEAFF
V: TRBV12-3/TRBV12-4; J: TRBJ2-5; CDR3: CASSLATLSTNAETQYF
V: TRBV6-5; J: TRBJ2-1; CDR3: CASTPRGNNEQFF
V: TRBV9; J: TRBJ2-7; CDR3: CASSVTSDAYEQYF
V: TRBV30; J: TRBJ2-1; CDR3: CAWSVLVYNEQFF
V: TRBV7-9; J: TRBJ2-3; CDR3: CASSLETYSPTQYF
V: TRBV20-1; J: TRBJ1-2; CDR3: CSAVTGNGYTF
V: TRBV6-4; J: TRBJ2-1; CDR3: CASSLSGSSYNEQFF
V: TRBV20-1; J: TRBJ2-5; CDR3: CSARDRPGLETETQYF
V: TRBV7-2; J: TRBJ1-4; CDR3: CASSLEQDNEKLFF
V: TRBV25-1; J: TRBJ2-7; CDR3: CASSWTGGTYEQYF
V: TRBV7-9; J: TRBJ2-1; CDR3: CASSAGLHNEQFF
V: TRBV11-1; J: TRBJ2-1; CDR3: CASSLFPSGDFEVLDNEQFF
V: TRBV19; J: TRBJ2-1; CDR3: CASSITGGAYNEQFF
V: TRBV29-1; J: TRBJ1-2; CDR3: CSFGDRDYGYTF
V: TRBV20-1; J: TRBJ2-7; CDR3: CSARSQFRTLVYEQYF
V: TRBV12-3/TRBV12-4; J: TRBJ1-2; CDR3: CASSSATDYGYTF
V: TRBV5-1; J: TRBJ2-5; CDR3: CASQQGQKVQETQYF
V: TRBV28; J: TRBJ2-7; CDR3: CASSLPGQGAQGEQYF
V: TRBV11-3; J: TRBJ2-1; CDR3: CASSLDPRDRVNEQFF
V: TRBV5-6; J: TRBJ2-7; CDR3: CASSGGLAGVEEQYF
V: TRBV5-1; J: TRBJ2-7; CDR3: CASREGDTISHEQYF
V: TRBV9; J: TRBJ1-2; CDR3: CASSSQRANYGYTF
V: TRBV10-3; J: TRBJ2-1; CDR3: CAISETGGSGSNEQFF
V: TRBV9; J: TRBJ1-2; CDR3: CASSVGGTGGHGYTF
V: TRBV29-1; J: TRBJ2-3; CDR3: CSVEGGAGTDTQYF
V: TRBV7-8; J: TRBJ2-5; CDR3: CASSPLWFQETQYF
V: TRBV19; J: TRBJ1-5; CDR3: CASNPGGENQPQHF
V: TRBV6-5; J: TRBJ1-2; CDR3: CASSYGDGVYGYTF
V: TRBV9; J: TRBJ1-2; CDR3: CASSVALDRGPNYGYTF
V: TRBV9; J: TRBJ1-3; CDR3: CASSRGPSSGNTIYF
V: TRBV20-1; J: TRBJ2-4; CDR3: CSAGGRERGIQYF
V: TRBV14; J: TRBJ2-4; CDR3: CASSQDVGGRGNIQYF
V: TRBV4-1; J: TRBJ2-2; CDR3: CASSQDPGMTGELFF
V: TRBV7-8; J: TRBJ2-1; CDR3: CASSTHPRVPNEQFF